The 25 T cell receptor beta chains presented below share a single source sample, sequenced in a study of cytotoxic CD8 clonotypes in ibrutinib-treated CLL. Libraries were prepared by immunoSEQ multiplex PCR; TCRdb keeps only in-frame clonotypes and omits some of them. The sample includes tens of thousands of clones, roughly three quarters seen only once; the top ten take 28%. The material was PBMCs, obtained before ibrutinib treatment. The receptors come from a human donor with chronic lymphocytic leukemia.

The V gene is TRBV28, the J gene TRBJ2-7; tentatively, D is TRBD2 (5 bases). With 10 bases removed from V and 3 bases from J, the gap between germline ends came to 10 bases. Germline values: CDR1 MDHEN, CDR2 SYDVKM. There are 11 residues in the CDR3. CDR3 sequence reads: CATEEGYEQYF. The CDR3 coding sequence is TGTGCCACCGAAGAGGGCTACGAGCAGTACTTC.

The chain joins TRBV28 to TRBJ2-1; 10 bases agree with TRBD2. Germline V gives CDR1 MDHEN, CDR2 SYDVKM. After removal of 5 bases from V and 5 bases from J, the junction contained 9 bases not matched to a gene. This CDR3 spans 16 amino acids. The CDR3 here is CASSLPIAGGDNEQFF. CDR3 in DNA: TGTGCCAGCAGTCTTCCGATAGCGGGAGGTGACAATGAGCAGTTCTTC.

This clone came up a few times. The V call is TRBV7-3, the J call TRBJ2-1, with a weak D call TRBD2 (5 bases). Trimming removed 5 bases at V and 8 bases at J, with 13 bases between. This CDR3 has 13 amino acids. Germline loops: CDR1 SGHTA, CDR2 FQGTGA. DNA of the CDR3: TGTGCCAGCAGCAGCGACCCACTAGATGAGCAGTTCTTC. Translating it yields CASSSDPLDEQFF.

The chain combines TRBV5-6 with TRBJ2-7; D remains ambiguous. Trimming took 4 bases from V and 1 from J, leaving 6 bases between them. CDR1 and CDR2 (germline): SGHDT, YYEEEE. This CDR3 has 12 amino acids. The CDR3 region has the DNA TGTGCCAGCAGCCTTAATTCCTACGAGCAGTACTTC. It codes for CASSLNSYEQYF.

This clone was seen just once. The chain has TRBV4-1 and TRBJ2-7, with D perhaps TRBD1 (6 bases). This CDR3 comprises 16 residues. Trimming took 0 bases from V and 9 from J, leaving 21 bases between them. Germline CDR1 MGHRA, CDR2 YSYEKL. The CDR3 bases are TGCGCCAGCAGCCAAGATGTTACAGGGCCTCCCCTACGGCAGTACTTC. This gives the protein CASSQDVTGPPLRQYF.

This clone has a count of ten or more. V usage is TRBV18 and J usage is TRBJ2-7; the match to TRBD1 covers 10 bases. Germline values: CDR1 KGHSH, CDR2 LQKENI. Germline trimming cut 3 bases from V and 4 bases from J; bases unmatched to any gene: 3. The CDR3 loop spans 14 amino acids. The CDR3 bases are TGTGCCAGCTCACCTCCGGGACAGGGGTACGAGCAGTACTTC. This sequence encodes CASSPPGQGYEQYF.

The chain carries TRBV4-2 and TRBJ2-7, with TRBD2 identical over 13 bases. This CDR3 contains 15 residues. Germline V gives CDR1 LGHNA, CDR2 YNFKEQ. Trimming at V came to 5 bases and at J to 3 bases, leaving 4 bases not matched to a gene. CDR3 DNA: TGTGCCAGCAGCGGACGGACTAGCGGGGGCTACGAGCAGTACTTC. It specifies CASSGRTSGGYEQYF.

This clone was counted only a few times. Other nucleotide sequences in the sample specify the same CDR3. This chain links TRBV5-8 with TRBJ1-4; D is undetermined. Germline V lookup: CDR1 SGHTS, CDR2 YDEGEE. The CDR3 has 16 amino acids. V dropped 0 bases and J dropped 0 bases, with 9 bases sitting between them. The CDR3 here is CASSLGQAATNEKLFF. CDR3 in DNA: TGTGCCAGCAGCTTGGGACAAGCTGCAACTAATGAAAAACTGTTTTTT.

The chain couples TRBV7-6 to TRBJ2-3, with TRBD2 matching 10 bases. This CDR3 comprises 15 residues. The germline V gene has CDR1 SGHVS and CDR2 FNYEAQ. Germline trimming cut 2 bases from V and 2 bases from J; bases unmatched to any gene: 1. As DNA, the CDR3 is TGTGCCAGCAGCTTAAGCGGGGGGGACACAGATACGCAGTATTTT. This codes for CASSLSGGDTDTQYF.

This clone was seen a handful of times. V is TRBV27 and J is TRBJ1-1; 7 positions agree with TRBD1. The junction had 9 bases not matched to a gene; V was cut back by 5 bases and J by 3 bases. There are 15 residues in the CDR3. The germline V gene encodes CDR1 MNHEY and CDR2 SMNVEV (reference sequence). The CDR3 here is CASSRTIGQDTEAFF. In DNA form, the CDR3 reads TGTGCCAGCAGTCGGACAATCGGACAGGACACTGAAGCTTTCTTT.

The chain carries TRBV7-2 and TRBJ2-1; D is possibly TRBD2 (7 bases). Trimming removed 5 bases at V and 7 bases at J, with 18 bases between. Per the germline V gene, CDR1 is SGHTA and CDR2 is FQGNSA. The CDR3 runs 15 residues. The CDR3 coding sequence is TGTGCCAGCAGCCCTACTAGCGCCCAGGGGAATGAGCAGTTCTTC. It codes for CASSPTSAQGNEQFF. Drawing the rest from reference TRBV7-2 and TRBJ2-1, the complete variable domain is GAGVSQSPSNKVTEKGKDVELRCDPISGHTALYWYRQSLGQGLEFLIYFQGNSAPDKSGLPSDRFSAERTGGSVSTLTIQRTQQEDSAVYLCASSPTSAQGNEQFFGPGTRLTVL.

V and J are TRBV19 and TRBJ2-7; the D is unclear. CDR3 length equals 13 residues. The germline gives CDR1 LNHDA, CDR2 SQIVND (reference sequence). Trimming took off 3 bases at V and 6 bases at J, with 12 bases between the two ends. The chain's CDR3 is CASSIIQGIEQYF. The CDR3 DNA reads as TGTGCCAGTAGTATCATTCAAGGAATCGAGCAGTACTTC.

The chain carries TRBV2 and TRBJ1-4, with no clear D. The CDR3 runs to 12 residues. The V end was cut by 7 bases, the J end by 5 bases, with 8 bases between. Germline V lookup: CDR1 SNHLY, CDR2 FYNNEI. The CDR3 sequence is CASTQLNEKLFF. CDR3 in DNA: TGTGCCAGCACACAGTTAAATGAAAAACTGTTTTTT. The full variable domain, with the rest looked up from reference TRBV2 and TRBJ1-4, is EPEVTQTPSHQVTQMGQEVILRCVPISNHLYFYWYRQILGQKVEFLVSFYNNEISEKSEIFDDQFSVERPDGSNFTLKIRSTKLEDSAMYFCASTQLNEKLFFGSGTQLSVL.

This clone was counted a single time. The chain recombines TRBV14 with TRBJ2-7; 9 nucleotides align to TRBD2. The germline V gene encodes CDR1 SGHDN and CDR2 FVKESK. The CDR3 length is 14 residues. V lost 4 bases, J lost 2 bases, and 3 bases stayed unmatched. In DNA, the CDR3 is TGTGCCAGCAGCCCTAGCGGGGTCCCCTACGAGCAGTACTTC. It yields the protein CASSPSGVPYEQYF. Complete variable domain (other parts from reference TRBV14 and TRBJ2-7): EAGVTQFPSHSVIEKGQTVTLRCDPISGHDNLYWYRRVMGKEIKFLLHFVKESKQDESGMPNNRFLAERTGGTYSTLKVQPAELEDSGVYFCASSPSGVPYEQYFGPGTRLTVT.

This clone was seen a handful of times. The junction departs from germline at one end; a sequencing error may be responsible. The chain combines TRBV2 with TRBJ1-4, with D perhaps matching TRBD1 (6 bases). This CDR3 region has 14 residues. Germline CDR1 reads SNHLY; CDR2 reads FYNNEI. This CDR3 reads CASSDRGQGLPLYF. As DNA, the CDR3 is TGTGCCAGCAGTGACCGAGGGCAGGGGCTGCCCCTCTATTTT.

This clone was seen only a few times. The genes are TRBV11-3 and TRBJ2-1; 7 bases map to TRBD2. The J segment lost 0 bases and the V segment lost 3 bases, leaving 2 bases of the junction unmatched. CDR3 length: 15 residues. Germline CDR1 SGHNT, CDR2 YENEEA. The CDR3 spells CASSLERGSYNEQFF. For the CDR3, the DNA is TGTGCCAGCAGCTTGGAGCGGGGCTCCTACAATGAGCAGTTCTTC.

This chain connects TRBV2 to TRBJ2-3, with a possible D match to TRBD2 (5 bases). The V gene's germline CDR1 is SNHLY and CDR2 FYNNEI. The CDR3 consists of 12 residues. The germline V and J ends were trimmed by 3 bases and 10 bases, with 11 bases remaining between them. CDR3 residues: CASSDLGVAQYF. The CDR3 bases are TGTGCCAGCAGTGATTTGGGAGTGGCGCAGTATTTT.

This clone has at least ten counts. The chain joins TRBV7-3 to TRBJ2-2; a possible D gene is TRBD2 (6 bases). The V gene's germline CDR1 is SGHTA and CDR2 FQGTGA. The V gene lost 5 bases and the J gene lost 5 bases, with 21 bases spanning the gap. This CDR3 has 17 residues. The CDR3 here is CASSPSLEGRRTGELFF. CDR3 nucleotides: TGTGCCAGCAGCCCAAGCTTGGAGGGGAGGCGAACCGGGGAGCTGTTTTTT.

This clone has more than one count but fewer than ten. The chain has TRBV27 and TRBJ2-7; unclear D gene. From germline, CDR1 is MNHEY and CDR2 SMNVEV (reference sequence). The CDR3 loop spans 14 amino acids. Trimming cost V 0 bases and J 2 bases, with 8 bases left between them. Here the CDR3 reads CASSLSGGPYEQYF. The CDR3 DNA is TGTGCCAGCAGTTTATCTGGTGGACCCTACGAGCAGTACTTC.

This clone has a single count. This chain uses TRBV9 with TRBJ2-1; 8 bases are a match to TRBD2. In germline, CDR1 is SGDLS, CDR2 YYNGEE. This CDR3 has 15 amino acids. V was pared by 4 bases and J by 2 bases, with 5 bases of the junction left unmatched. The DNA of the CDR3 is TGTGCCAGCAGCCCGGGACTAGTCACCTACAATGAGCAGTTCTTC. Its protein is CASSPGLVTYNEQFF.

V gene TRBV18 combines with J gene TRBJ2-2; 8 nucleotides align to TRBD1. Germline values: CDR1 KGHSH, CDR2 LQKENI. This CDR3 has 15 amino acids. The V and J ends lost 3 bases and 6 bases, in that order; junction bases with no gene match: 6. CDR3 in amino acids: CASSPQGADPGELFF. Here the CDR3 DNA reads TGTGCCAGCTCACCCCAGGGGGCTGATCCCGGGGAGCTGTTTTTT.

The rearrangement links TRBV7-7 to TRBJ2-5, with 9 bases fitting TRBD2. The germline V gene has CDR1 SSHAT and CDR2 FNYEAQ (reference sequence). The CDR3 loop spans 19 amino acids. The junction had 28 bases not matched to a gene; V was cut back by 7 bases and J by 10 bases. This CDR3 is CASTRHPQTSGDRVGGQYF. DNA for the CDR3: TGTGCCAGCACCCGACATCCCCAGACTAGCGGAGATCGCGTGGGTGGCCAGTACTTC.

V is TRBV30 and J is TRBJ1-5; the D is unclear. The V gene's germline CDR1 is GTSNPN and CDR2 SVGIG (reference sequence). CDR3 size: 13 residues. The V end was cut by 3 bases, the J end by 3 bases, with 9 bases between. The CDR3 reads CAWREGPNQPQHF. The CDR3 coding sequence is TGTGCCTGGAGAGAGGGCCCCAATCAGCCCCAGCATTTT.

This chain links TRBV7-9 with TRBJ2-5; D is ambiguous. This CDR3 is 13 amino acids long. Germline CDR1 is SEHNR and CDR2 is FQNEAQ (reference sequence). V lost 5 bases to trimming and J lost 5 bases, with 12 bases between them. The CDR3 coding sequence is TGTGCCAGCAGCACCGAGCACTCGGAGACCCAGTACTTC. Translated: CASSTEHSETQYF.

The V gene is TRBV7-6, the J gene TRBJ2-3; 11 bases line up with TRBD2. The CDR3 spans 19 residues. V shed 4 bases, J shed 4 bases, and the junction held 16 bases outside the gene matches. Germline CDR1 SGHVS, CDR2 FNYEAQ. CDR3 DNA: TGTGCCAGCAGCTATCTAACATACTCCGGGACTAGCGGCTCAGATACGCAGTATTTT. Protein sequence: CASSYLTYSGTSGSDTQYF. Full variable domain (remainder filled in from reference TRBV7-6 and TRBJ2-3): GAGVSQSPRYKVTKRGQDVALRCDPISGHVSLYWYRQALGQGPEFLTYFNYEAQQDKSGLPNDRFSAERPEGSISTLTIQRTEQRDSAMYRCASSYLTYSGTSGSDTQYFGPGTRLTVL.